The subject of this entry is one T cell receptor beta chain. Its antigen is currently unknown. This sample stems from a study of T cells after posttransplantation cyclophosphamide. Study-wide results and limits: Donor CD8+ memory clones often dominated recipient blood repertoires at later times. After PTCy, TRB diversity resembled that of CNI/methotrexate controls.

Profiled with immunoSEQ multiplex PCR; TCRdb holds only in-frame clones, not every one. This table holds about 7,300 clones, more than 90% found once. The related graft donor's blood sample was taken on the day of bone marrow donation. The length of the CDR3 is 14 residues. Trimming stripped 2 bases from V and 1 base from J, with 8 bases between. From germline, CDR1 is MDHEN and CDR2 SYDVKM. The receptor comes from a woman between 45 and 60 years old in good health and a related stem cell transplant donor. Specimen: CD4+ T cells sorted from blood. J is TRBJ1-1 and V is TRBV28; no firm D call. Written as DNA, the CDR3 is TGTGCCAGCAGTTTAATTACCAGGAACACTGAAGCTTTCTTT. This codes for CASSLITRNTEAFF.